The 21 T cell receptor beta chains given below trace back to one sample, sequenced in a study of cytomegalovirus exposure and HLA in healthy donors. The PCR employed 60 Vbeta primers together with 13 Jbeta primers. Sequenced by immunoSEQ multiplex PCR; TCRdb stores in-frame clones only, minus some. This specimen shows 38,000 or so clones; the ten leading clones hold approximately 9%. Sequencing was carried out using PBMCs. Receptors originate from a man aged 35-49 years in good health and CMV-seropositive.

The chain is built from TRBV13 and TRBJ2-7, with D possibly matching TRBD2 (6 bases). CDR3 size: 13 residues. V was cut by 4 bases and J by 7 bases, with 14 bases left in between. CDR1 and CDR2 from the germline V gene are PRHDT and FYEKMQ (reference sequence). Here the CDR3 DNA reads TGTGCCAGCAGCTCCGCCGGGACTGTGGAGCAGTACTTC. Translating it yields CASSSAGTVEQYF.

The CDR3 reads CAWSVLGTSGSYNEQFF. In nucleotides, the CDR3 is TGTGCCTGGAGTGTACTTGGGACTAGCGGGAGTTACAATGAGCAGTTCTTC. This chain links TRBV30 with TRBJ2-1, with TRBD2 matching 14 bases. Trimming cost V 0 bases and J 4 bases; bases outside gene matches: 5. Germline V gene data show CDR1 as GTSNPN and CDR2 as SVGIG (reference sequence). The CDR3 is 17 amino acids.

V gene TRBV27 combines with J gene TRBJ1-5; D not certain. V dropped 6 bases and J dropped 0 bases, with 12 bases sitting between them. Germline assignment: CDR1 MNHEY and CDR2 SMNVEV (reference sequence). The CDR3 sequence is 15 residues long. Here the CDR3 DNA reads TGTGCCAGCAGCGGGAGCGACTATAGCAATCAGCCCCAGCATTTT. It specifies CASSGSDYSNQPQHF.

The CDR3 here is CAWSRDWSYEQYF. The DNA for the CDR3 is TGTGCCTGGAGCCGGGACTGGTCCTACGAGCAGTACTTC. The J gene is TRBJ2-7, the V gene TRBV30; weak D call: TRBD2 (6 bases). V was shortened by 3 bases and J by 1 base, with 10 bases between the two germline ends. This CDR3 comprises 13 residues. Germline V gene data show CDR1 as GTSNPN and CDR2 as SVGIG (reference sequence).

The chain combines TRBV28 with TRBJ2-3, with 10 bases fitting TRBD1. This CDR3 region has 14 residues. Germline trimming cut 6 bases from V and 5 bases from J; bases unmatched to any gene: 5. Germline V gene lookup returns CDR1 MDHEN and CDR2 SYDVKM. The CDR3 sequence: CASSPGDRGDTQYF. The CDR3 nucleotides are TGTGCCAGCAGCCCAGGGGACAGGGGAGATACGCAGTATTTT. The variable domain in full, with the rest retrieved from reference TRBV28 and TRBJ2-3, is DVKVTQSSRYLVKRTGEKVFLECVQDMDHENMFWYRQDPGLGLRLIYFSYDVKMKEKGDIPEGYSVSREKKERFSLILESASTNQTSMYLCASSPGDRGDTQYFGPGTRLTVL.

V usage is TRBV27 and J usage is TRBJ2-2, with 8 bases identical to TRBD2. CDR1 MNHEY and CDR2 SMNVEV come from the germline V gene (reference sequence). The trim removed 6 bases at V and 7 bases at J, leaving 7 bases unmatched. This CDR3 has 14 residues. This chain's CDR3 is CASRVAGYGGELFF. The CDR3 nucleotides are TGTGCCAGCAGGGTAGCGGGGTATGGCGGGGAGCTGTTTTTT.

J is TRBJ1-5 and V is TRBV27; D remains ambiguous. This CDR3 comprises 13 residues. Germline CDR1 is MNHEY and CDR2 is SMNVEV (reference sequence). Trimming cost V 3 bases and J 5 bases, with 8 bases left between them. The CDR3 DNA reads TGTGCCAGCAGTTTTGAGGTGGATCAGCCCCAGCATTTT. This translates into CASSFEVDQPQHF.

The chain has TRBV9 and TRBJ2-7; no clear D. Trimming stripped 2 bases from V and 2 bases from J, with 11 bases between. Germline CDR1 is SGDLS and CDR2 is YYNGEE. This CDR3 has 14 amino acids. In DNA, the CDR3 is TGTGCCAGCAGCGTTCGCCCCAGCGCCTACGAGCAGTACTTC. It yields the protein CASSVRPSAYEQYF.

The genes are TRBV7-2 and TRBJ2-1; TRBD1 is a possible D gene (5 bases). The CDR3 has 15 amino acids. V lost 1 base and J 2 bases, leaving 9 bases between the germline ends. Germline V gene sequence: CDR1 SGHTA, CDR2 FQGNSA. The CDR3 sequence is CASSLVGDTYNEQFF. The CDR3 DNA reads TGTGCCAGCAGCTTAGTAGGGGATACCTACAATGAGCAGTTCTTC.

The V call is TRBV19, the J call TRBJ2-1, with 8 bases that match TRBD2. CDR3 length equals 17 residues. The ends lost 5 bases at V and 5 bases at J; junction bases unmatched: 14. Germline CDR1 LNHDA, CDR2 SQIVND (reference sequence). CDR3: CASSSTGGGGPHNEQFF. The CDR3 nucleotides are TGTGCCAGTAGTTCGACGGGGGGGGGCGGGCCCCACAATGAGCAGTTCTTC.

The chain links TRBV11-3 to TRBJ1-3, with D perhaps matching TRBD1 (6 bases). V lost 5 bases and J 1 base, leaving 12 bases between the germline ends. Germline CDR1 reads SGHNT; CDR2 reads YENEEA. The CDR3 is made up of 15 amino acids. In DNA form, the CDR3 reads TGTGCCAGCAGCCCTACCGGGACATCTGGAAACACCATATATTTT. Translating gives CASSPTGTSGNTIYF.

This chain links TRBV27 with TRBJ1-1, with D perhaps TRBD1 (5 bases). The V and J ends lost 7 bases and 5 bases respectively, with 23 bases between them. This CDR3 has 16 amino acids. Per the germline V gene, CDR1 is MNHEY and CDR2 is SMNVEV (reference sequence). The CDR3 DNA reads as TGTGCCAGCATGCGAACCCGGGCCAGGGCGGGGACTGAAGCTTTCTTT. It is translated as CASMRTRARAGTEAFF.

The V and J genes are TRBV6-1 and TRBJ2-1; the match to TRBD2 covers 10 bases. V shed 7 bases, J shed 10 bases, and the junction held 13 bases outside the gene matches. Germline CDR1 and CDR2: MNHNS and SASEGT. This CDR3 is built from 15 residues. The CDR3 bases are TGTGCCAGCATATTACTAGCGGGATCCCCCGGCGAGCAGTTCTTC. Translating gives CASILLAGSPGEQFF.

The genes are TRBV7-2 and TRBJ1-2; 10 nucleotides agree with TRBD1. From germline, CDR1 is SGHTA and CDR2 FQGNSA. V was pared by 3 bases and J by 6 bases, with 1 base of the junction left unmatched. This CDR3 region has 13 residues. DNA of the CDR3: TGTGCCAGCAGCTTGGGACAGGGGCATGGCTACACCTTC. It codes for CASSLGQGHGYTF.

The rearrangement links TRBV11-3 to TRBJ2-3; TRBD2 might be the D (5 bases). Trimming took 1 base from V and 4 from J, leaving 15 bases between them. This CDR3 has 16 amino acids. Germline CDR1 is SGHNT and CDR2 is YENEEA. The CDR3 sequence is CASSLAGSDRADTQYF. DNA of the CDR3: TGTGCCAGCAGCTTAGCTGGTAGCGATAGGGCAGATACGCAGTATTTT.

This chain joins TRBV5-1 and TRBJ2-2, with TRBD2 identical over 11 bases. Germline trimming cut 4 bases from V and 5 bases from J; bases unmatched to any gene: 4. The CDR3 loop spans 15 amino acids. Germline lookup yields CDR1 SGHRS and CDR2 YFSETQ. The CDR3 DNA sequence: TGCGCCAGCAGCCTCACTAGCGGGAGTACCGGGGAGCTGTTTTTT. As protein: CASSLTSGSTGELFF.

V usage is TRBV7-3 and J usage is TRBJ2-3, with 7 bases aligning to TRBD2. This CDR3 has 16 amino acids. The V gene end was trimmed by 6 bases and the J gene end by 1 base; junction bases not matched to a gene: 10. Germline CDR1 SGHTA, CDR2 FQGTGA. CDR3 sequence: CASRKPLAGGTDTQYF. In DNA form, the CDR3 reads TGTGCCAGCAGGAAACCGCTTGCGGGAGGCACAGATACGCAGTATTTT.

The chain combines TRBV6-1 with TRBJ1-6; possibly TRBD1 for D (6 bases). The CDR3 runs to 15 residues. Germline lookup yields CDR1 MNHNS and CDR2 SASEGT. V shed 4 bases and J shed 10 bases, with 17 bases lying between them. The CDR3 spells CASSGDSDSASPLHF. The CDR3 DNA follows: TGTGCCAGCAGTGGGGATTCGGACAGCGCCTCACCCCTCCACTTT.

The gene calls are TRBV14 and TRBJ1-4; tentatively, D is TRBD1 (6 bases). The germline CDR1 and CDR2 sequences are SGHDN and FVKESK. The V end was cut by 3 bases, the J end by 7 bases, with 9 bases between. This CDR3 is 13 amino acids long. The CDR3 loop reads CASSQGASEKLFF. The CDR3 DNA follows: TGTGCCAGCAGCCAGGGGGCGAGTGAAAAACTGTTTTTT.

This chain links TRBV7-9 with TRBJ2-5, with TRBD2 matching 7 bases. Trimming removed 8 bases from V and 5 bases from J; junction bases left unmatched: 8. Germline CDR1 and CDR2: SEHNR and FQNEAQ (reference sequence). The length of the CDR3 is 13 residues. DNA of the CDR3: TGTGCCAGCGGGAGGGCCCCGCGGGAGACCCAGTACTTC. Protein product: CASGRAPRETQYF.

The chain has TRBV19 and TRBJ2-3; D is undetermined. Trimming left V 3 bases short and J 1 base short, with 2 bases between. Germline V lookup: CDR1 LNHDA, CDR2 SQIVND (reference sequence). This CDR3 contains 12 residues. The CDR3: CASSIGTDTQYF. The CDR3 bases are TGTGCCAGTAGTATCGGCACAGATACGCAGTATTTT. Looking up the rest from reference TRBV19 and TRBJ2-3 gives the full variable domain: DGGITQSPKYLFRKEGQNVTLSCEQNLNHDAMYWYRQDPGQGLRLIYYSQIVNDFQKGDIAEGYSVSREKKESFPLTVTSAQKNPTAFYLCASSIGTDTQYFGPGTRLTVL.